This T cell receptor beta chain was retrieved from a study of control samples from healthy donors and cancer patients. The CDR3 is 14 amino acids. Germline loops: CDR1 MNHEY, CDR2 SVGEGT. V lost 3 bases to trimming and J lost 2 bases, with 8 bases between them. Data came from immunoSEQ multiplex PCR; TCRdb stores just in-frame clones and leaves some out. The top ten hold roughly a fifth of the sample, which has approximately 37,000 clones, more than 70% seen once. Sequenced sample: PBMCs. The TCR sequence derives from a woman aged 55 to 70 with lung cancer. This chain links TRBV6-2 or TRBV6-3 with TRBJ1-5; tentatively, D is TRBD1 (5 bases). CDR3 sequence reads: CASSYRGGNQPQHF. The CDR3 DNA follows: TGTGCCAGCAGTTATCGGGGGGGCAATCAGCCCCAGCATTTT.